The 20 T cell receptor beta chains presented below share a single source sample, sequenced in a study of shared clonotypes between healthy human individuals. Generated by immunoSEQ multiplex PCR, the TCRdb table keeps only in-frame clones and is missing some. The sample lists millions of clones, 85% to 95% occurring once. Sequencing was done on a sample of naive CD4+ T cells sorted from blood. Documented subset: CD45RA+ positively selected. The receptors come from a man younger than 35 in good health.

To note about this clone: This CDR3 is also generated by other DNA sequences in the sample. The chain links TRBV5-1 to TRBJ2-3; 12 nucleotides line up with TRBD2. V shed 0 bases and J 0 bases; nucleotides not matched to a gene: 5. The V gene's germline CDR1 is SGHRS and CDR2 YFSETQ. This CDR3 has 18 residues. CDR3 sequence reads: CASSLALAGGLSTDTQYF. DNA of the CDR3: TGCGCCAGCAGCTTGGCCCTAGCGGGGGGGCTCAGCACAGATACGCAGTATTTT.

The genes are TRBV7-9 and TRBJ2-2, with 7 nucleotides matching TRBD2. The CDR3 extends over 15 amino acids. The germline CDR1 and CDR2 sequences are SEHNR and FQNEAQ (reference sequence). J lost 2 bases, V lost 5 bases, and 5 bases had no gene match. Here the CDR3 DNA reads TGTGCCAGCAGCCAAGTAGCGGGTAACACCGGGGAGCTGTTTTTT. Amino acids: CASSQVAGNTGELFF.

V and J are TRBV5-4 and TRBJ1-2, with D perhaps matching TRBD1 (5 bases). V gave up 0 bases and J gave up 4 bases, with 7 bases separating them. The CDR3 length is 13 residues. CDR1 and CDR2 (germline): SGHNT, YYREEE (reference sequence). This CDR3 reads CASSLGQLYGYTF. CDR3 in DNA: TGTGCCAGCAGCTTGGGACAGCTCTATGGCTACACCTTC. The variable domain in full, completed from reference TRBV5-4 and TRBJ1-2, reads ETGVTQSPTHLIKTRGQQVTLRCSSQSGHNTVSWYQQALGQGPQFIFQYYREEENGRGNFPPRFSGLQFPNYSSELNVNALELDDSALYLCASSLGQLYGYTFGSGTRLTVV.

The rearrangement uses TRBV10-3 and TRBJ1-1; TRBD1 aligns across 7 bases. The J segment lost 0 bases and the V segment lost 2 bases, leaving 3 bases of the junction unmatched. This CDR3 has 15 residues. The V gene's germline CDR1 is ENHRY and CDR2 SYGVKD. The CDR3 spells CAISETRGVNTEAFF. The CDR3 DNA reads as TGTGCCATCAGTGAGACCAGGGGGGTGAACACTGAAGCTTTCTTT.

This chain connects TRBV7-2 to TRBJ2-5; D not resolved. V shed 3 bases and J shed 5 bases, with 13 bases lying between them. CDR1 and CDR2 (germline): SGHTA, FQGNSA. This CDR3 comprises 14 residues. The CDR3 here is CASSLSLRPETQYF. The DNA for the CDR3 is TGTGCCAGCAGCTTGAGCCTCCGGCCGGAGACCCAGTACTTC.

The chain links TRBV5-6 to TRBJ1-4, with D hard to call. Germline V gene lookup returns CDR1 SGHDT and CDR2 YYEEEE. Trimming left V 3 bases short and J 2 bases short, with 14 bases between. CDR3 length: 16 residues. The DNA of the CDR3 is TGTGCCAGCAGCTCCCTGCTGCAGGTTACTAATGAAAAACTGTTTTTT. Translating gives CASSSLLQVTNEKLFF.

V and J are TRBV5-1 and TRBJ2-1; 10 bases are shared with TRBD2. The CDR3 length is 18 residues. J lost 8 bases, V lost 0 bases, and 14 bases had no gene match. Germline CDR1 is SGHRS and CDR2 is YFSETQ. CDR3 sequence (DNA): TGCGCCAGCAGCTTGGGGACCTCTAGCGGGAGTGGGTTTGATGAGCAGTTCTTC. Its translation is CASSLGTSSGSGFDEQFF.

DNA for the CDR3: TGCGCCAGCAGTGAGGATTACAGGGGAGACTATGGCTACACCTTC. Its translation: CASSEDYRGDYGYTF. The chain carries TRBV10-1 and TRBJ1-2; 7 bases agree with TRBD1. Trimming cost V 2 bases and J 3 bases; bases outside gene matches: 6. The germline V gene has CDR1 WNHNN and CDR2 SYGVQD (reference sequence). The CDR3 has 15 residues.

The chain carries TRBV5-1 and TRBJ2-7; tentatively, D is TRBD1 or TRBD2 (6 bases each). The V and J ends lost 4 bases and 0 bases respectively, with 17 bases between them. CDR1 and CDR2 from the germline V gene are SGHRS and YFSETQ. This CDR3 has 16 residues. Written as DNA, the CDR3 is TGCGCCAGCAGCCTATGGGAAGGGGGGAGCTCCTACGAGCAGTACTTC. Protein: CASSLWEGGSSYEQYF.

As DNA, the CDR3 is TGTGCCATCAGGAGACAGGGGGAAGACTATGGCTACACCTTC. Its protein product is CAIRRQGEDYGYTF. The V gene is TRBV10-3, the J gene TRBJ1-2; 9 positions agree with TRBD1. This CDR3 contains 14 residues. The V and J ends lost 6 bases and 3 bases, in that order; junction bases with no gene match: 5. From germline, CDR1 is ENHRY and CDR2 SYGVKD.

The chain has TRBV29-1 and TRBJ2-5; tentative D call: TRBD2 (5 bases). V was cut by 3 bases and J by 7 bases, with 15 bases left in between. CDR1 is SQVTM, CDR2 ANQGSEA, per germline. There are 13 residues in the CDR3. The chain's CDR3 is CSVDSQLEGTQYF. The DNA of the CDR3 is TGCAGCGTTGACAGTCAGCTTGAGGGGACCCAGTACTTC.

Concerning this clone: The junction and the germline gene differ at one end; a read error may be behind it. The rearrangement links TRBV7-7 to TRBJ2-1; possible D gene TRBD2, 5 bases. Germline lookup yields CDR1 SSHAT and CDR2 FNYEAQ (reference sequence). CDR3 size: 15 residues. CDR3 region: CASSLVPGFNNEQFF. Here the CDR3 DNA reads TGTGCTAGCAGCTTAGTTCCGGGATTCAACAATGAGCAGTTCTTC.

The rearrangement joins TRBV18 to TRBJ2-3, with 12 bases matching TRBD2. Germline CDR1 KGHSH, CDR2 LQKENI. CDR3 length: 18 amino acids. V lost 1 base and J lost 4; bases outside the gene matches: 9. The CDR3 region is CASSPRASGRADADTQYF. The CDR3 DNA follows: TGTGCCAGCTCACCACGGGCTAGCGGGAGGGCCGACGCAGATACGCAGTATTTT.

This chain uses TRBV9 with TRBJ2-3, with a weak D call TRBD2 (6 bases). Germline V CDR1 and CDR2: SGDLS, YYNGEE. This CDR3 is 14 amino acids long. Trimming took 7 bases from V and 2 from J, leaving 14 bases between them. The DNA for the CDR3 is TGTGCCAGCTCATTAGCGGACTTCACAGATACGCAGTATTTT. Translation gives CASSLADFTDTQYF. The full variable domain, its missing parts supplied by reference TRBV9 and TRBJ2-3, is DSGVTQTPKHLITATGQRVTLRCSPRSGDLSVYWYQQSLDQGLQFLIQYYNGEERAKGNILERFSAQQFPDLHSELNLSSLELGDSALYFCASSLADFTDTQYFGPGTRLTVL.

DNA of the CDR3: TGTGCCAGCAGCAAAGTAGGGGGTGAGGTACGGCGGCAGCCCCAGCATTTT. Translating it yields CASSKVGGEVRRQPQHF. This chain links TRBV21-1 with TRBJ1-5; TRBD1 reflects the table's D call only, with no check against the DNA. TRBV21-1 is a recognized pseudogene. There are 17 residues in the CDR3.

About this clone itself: Distinct nucleotide sequences in the sample also encode this CDR3. The chain combines TRBV20-1 with TRBJ2-5, with D unclear. Germline V CDR1 and CDR2: DFQATT, SNEGSKA (reference sequence). Trimming left V 6 bases short and J 1 base short, with 3 bases between. This CDR3 is built from 10 residues. In DNA form, the CDR3 reads TGCAGTGCAGCCCAAGAGACCCAGTACTTC. Amino acid sequence: CSAAQETQYF.

This clone came up once. The J gene is TRBJ2-3, the V gene TRBV5-8, with 8 bases that match TRBD1. Germline assignment: CDR1 SGHTS and CDR2 YDEGEE. The CDR3 is 15 amino acids. V shed 2 bases, J shed 3 bases, and the junction held 5 bases outside the gene matches. CDR3 sequence reads: CASSLTGGTTDTQYF. CDR3 in DNA: TGTGCCAGCAGCTTAACAGGGGGTACAACAGATACGCAGTATTTT.

This clone turned up a few times. The chain combines TRBV2 with TRBJ1-6, with D tentatively TRBD1 (6 bases). Germline V gene data show CDR1 as SNHLY and CDR2 as FYNNEI. The ends were cut back, 1 base at V and 7 bases at J, with 8 bases in the middle. This CDR3 has 14 residues. DNA of the CDR3: TGTGCCAGCAGTGAAGAGCAGGGGAATTCACCCCTCCACTTT. This sequence encodes CASSEEQGNSPLHF.

Notes on this clone: This clone may be a read error of a much larger clone one base away. Other DNA sequences within the sample encode an identical CDR3. The chain links TRBV18 to TRBJ2-7; D not resolved. This CDR3 is 13 amino acids long. V was cut by 3 bases and J by 2 bases, with 8 bases left in between. Per germline, CDR1 KGHSH and CDR2 LQKENI. CDR3 nucleotide sequence: TGTGCCAGCTCACCCGGCAGGACCTACGAGCAGTACTTC. It codes for CASSPGRTYEQYF.

V gene TRBV9 combines with J gene TRBJ2-3; TRBD2 agrees at 11 bases. The germline V gene has CDR1 SGDLS and CDR2 YYNGEE. Germline trimming cut 0 bases from V and 7 bases from J; bases unmatched to any gene: 4. There are 15 residues in the CDR3. The CDR3 DNA reads TGTGCCAGCAGCGTAGCTAGCGGGAGGACGAATACGCAGTATTTT. Its protein product is CASSVASGRTNTQYF.